This is a list of T cell receptor beta chains from one sample in a study of CD8 T cells in Susac syndrome. TCRdb itself ran the immunoSEQ multiplex PCR reads through MiXCR, one entry per CDR3 protein. The table includes around 50,000 distinct CDR3 sequences, 92% detected once. Sequencing used CD8+ T cells from PBMCs. The receptors were gathered from a human donor in good health. CDR3s include the opening cysteine and the closing phenylalanine or tryptophan. D genes are given only for firm matches. A clone size is listed for some rows: how often the clone was seen (once, few, many), or a class if it is expanded.

>TRBJ2-7|.|once|TRBV30
TGTGCCTGGAGTGCGCCCGACTACGAGCAGTACTTC
CAWSAPDYEQYF
>TRBJ1-1|.|.|TRBV14
TGTGCCAGCAGCCTTTCCTCTGGGGTAACTGAAGCTTTCTTT
CASSLSSGVTEAFF
>TRBJ2-5|TRBD2|.|TRBV7-2
TGTGCCAGCAGCTCTCGGGGTGGACTAGCGGGAGTTGCCCTAGAGACCCAGTACTTC
CASSSRGGLAGVALETQYF
>TRBJ2-7|.|.|TRBV6-5
TGTGCCAGCACCCCGGGTCAGGGACCCAGCGAGCAGTACTTC
CASTPGQGPSEQYF
>TRBJ2-3|.|.|TRBV7-9
TGTGCCAGCAGGGCAGCGCGGGACAGCCTAAGTTACACAGATACGCAGTATTTT
CASRAARDSLSYTDTQYF
>TRBJ2-4|.|.|TRBV6-5
TGTGCCAGCTGGACAGCCGACAAAAACATTCAGTACTTC
CASWTADKNIQYF
>TRBJ1-2|TRBD1|.|TRBV27
TGTGCCAGCAGTTTATCCCCGGACAGGGCAATTTACTATGGCTACACCTTC
CASSLSPDRAIYYGYTF
>TRBJ2-7|TRBD1|.|TRBV15
TGTGCCACCGGAGACAGGGGGACGAGCTACGAGCAGTACTTC
CATGDRGTSYEQYF
>TRBJ1-1|.|.|TRBV12-3/TRBV12-4
TGTGCCAGCAGTTTCGGGGAAGGGTGGAGGGGAGACGGCACTGAAGCTTTCTTT
CASSFGEGWRGDGTEAFF
>TRBJ1-5|TRBD1|.|TRBV7-8
TGTGCCAGCAGCTCTCTGACAGGGGGCGGTCAGCCCCAGCATTTT
CASSSLTGGGQPQHF
>TRBJ2-3|.|.|TRBV6-1
TGTGCCAGCAGTGCCCCAAGAGCATGGACAGCAAACACAGATACGCAGTATTTT
CASSAPRAWTANTDTQYF
>TRBJ2-7|TRBD2|.|TRBV27
TGTGCCAGCAGCTACTTAGCGGGAGACTACGAGCAGTACTTC
CASSYLAGDYEQYF
>TRBJ1-2|TRBD1|.|TRBV29-1
TGCAGCGTTGAAAGGCGACAGGGTGCGGGAGGCTACACCTTC
CSVERRQGAGGYTF
>TRBJ1-1|TRBD1|.|TRBV20-1
TGCAGTGCCCGGACAGGGAGAGACACTGAAGCTTTCTTT
CSARTGRDTEAFF
>TRBJ2-1|.|.|TRBV19
TGTGCCAGTACCTCCACGGGCTGGAATGAGCAGTTCTTC
CASTSTGWNEQFF
>TRBJ1-1|.|.|TRBV7-2
TGTGCCAGCAGCCTAGGAGGGTGGCTCCTCACTGAAGCTTTCTTT
CASSLGGWLLTEAFF
>TRBJ2-7|.|.|TRBV19
TGTGCCAGTAGCCCCCGGGACCGCGGTGCCTACGAGCAGTACTTC
CASSPRDRGAYEQYF
>TRBJ2-5|.|.|TRBV9
TGTGCCAGCAGCGTAGGGACGGATCAAGAGACCCAGTACTTC
CASSVGTDQETQYF
>TRBJ1-2|TRBD1|once|TRBV27
TGTGCCAGCAGTTTAAGGCAACAGGGGGCTGATGGCTACACCTTC
CASSLRQQGADGYTF
>TRBJ2-1|.|.|TRBV10-2
TGCGCCAGCTGCCGGAATGCCCTCTCCTACAATGAGCAGTTCTTC
CASCRNALSYNEQFF
>TRBJ1-1|.|.|TRBV7-9
TGTGCCAGCAGTTCCCTAGGGCGAGCTTTCTTT
CASSSLGRAFF
>TRBJ1-1|.|.|TRBV5-6
TGTGCCAGCAGCTTTTTGCCCCCCGGGGCTGGGGACACTGAAGCTTTCTTT
CASSFLPPGAGDTEAFF
>TRBJ1-1|.|.|TRBV5-4
TGTGCCAGCAGCCGGACAGTAGGGACTGAAGCTTTCTTT
CASSRTVGTEAFF
>TRBJ1-1|TRBD1|.|TRBV30
TGTGCCTTGGGACAGCTTAACACTGAAGCTTTCTTT
CALGQLNTEAFF
>TRBJ2-1|.|.|TRBV20-1
TGCAGTGCTAGAACCGGGACTTACTCCTACAATGAGCAGTTCTTC
CSARTGTYSYNEQFF
>TRBJ2-7|.|.|TRBV6-5
TGTGCCAGCAGTTACTCGTATTCCCTGAGGAAATCCCTCTACGAGCAGTACTTC
CASSYSYSLRKSLYEQYF
>TRBJ2-2|.|.|TRBV5-1
TGCGCCAGCAGCTTGGGGTCTGGTCAGACTAACACCGGGGAGCTGTTTTTT
CASSLGSGQTNTGELFF
>TRBJ1-5|.|.|TRBV2
TGTGCCAGCAGTGATTTCAGGGGCGCGGGGGGGAATCAGCCCCAGCATTTT
CASSDFRGAGGNQPQHF
>TRBJ2-1|TRBD2|.|TRBV7-8
TGTGCCAGCAGCCGAGGGGCGGGAAGTAGCGGGAGGACGTTCAATGAGCAGTTCTTC
CASSRGAGSSGRTFNEQFF
>TRBJ2-1|TRBD2|once|TRBV10-2
TGCGCCAGCATAGGGCTAGCGGGGATGAACAATGAGCAGTTCTTC
CASIGLAGMNNEQFF
>TRBJ2-7|TRBD1|medium-sized|TRBV9
TGTGCCAGCGGGACAGGGACTTCCTACGAGCAGTACTTC
CASGTGTSYEQYF
>TRBJ2-7|.|.|TRBV19
TGTGCCAGTACCGAACGACCGGATGGGGTCTACGAGCAGTACTTC
CASTERPDGVYEQYF
>TRBJ2-7|TRBD2|.|TRBV27
TGTGCCAGCAGGGTAGCGGGAGGGTCCTACGAGCAGTACTTC
CASRVAGGSYEQYF
>TRBJ1-2|.|.|TRBV29-1
TGCAGCGTTGTTATGGGAATAGCTAACTATGGCTACACCTTC
CSVVMGIANYGYTF
>TRBJ1-2|TRBD1|.|TRBV18
TGTGCCAGCTCCCCTATGCAGGGGGTCGGACTCTATGGCTACACCTTC
CASSPMQGVGLYGYTF
>TRBJ2-7|TRBD1|.|TRBV5-6
TGTGCCAGCAGCGTCCGGGACAGGGACTACGAGCAGTACTTC
CASSVRDRDYEQYF
>TRBJ2-2|TRBD1|.|TRBV12-5
TGTGCTAGTGCCGTACCAGGGGGCTTTGTCGCCGGGGAGCTGTTTTTT
CASAVPGGFVAGELFF
>TRBJ1-4|.|.|TRBV7-9
TGTGCCAGCAGCTTATATAATGAAAAACTGTTTTTT
CASSLYNEKLFF
>TRBJ2-1|.|once|TRBV7-2
TGTGCCAGCAGCGTACGGAGCTCCTACAATGAGCAGTTCTTC
CASSVRSSYNEQFF
>TRBJ2-2|.|.|TRBV12-3/TRBV12-4
TGTGCCAGCAGTTTAGCGTGGCTAGCTATGAACACCGGGGAGCTGTTTTTT
CASSLAWLAMNTGELFF
>TRBJ1-1|.|.|TRBV12-3/TRBV12-4
TGTGCCAGCAGTTTCCCTCAGGGATACAACACTGAAGCTTTCTTT
CASSFPQGYNTEAFF
>TRBJ2-7|.|.|TRBV2
TGTGCCAGCAGTGAAAGGGCTAGGCGTTCCTACGAGCAGTACTTC
CASSERARRSYEQYF
>TRBJ2-7|.|.|TRBV20-1
TGCAGTGCTAGAGACACTCCTCGGGGGCGGCGACCCTACGAGCAGTACTTC
CSARDTPRGRRPYEQYF
>TRBJ2-1|.|.|TRBV6-1
TGTGCCAGCAGTGCGGGAGTAGCCTACAATGAGCAGTTCTTC
CASSAGVAYNEQFF
>TRBJ2-2|.|.|TRBV3-1
TGTGCCAGCAGCGAGAGGGGGGCAGCCGGGGAGCTGTTTTTT
CASSERGAAGELFF
>TRBJ2-2|.|once|TRBV10-3
TGTGCCATCAGGGCGGGCGCCGGGGAGCTGTTTTTT
CAIRAGAGELFF
>TRBJ2-1|.|.|TRBV30
TGTGCCTGGAGCGTTGTTGGTAATGAGCAGTTCTTC
CAWSVVGNEQFF
>TRBJ2-1|.|.|TRBV4-1
TGCGCCAGCAGCCAAGATAGGAGGCCCCCAGAGAATGAGCAGTTCTTC
CASSQDRRPPENEQFF
>TRBJ2-3|.|.|TRBV20-1
TGCAGTGCTAGAGAAGCGGGAGATACGCAGTATTTT
CSAREAGDTQYF
>TRBJ2-7|.|.|TRBV11-2
TGTGCCAGCAGCTTGCGGGGTCCCGAGCAGTACTTC
CASSLRGPEQYF
>TRBJ2-1|TRBD2|.|TRBV18
TGTGCCAGCTTGGAGCGGGAGATGCCCTACAATGAGCAGTTCTTC
CASLEREMPYNEQFF
>TRBJ2-5|.|.|TRBV6-1
TGTGCCAGCAGCGAAGCGATGCAAGAGACCCAGTACTTC
CASSEAMQETQYF
>TRBJ2-7|.|.|TRBV19
TGTGCCAGTAGTATAAACGGTCAGGAATTCGCCTACGAGCAGTACTTC
CASSINGQEFAYEQYF